Reported below is one T cell receptor (beta chain). The sample originates from a study of identical twins. One entry per CDR3 protein results from TCRdb running MiXCR on the 5' RACE reads. The table records about 700,000 distinct CDR3 sequences, 6.1% of them present only once. Trimming shortened V by 4 bases and J by 3 bases, and 10 bases separated the two germline ends. The CDR3 contains 13 residues. Germline V gene sequence: CDR1 MNHEY, CDR2 SMNVEV (reference sequence). Material: naive T cells sorted from blood. The rearrangement joins TRBV27 to TRBJ2-7; D ambiguous. The clonotype was recovered from a man aged 18 to 30 in good health. CDR3 in amino acids: CASSSLDGYEQYF. The CDR3 DNA reads TGTGCCAGCAGTTCCCTGGACGGCTACGAGCAGTACTTC.